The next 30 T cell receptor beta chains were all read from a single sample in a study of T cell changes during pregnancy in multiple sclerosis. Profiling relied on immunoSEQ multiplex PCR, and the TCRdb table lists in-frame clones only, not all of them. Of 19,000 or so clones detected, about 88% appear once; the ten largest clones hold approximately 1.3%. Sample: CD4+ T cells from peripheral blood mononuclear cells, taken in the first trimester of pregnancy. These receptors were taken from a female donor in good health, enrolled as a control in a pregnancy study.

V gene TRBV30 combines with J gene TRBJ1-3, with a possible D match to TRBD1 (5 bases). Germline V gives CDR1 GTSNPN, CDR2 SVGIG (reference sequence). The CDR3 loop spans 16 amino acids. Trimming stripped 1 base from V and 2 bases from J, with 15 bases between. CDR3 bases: TGTGCCTGGAGTGCTTCCGGGGGGATGCCTGGAAACACCATATATTTT. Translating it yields CAWSASGGMPGNTIYF.

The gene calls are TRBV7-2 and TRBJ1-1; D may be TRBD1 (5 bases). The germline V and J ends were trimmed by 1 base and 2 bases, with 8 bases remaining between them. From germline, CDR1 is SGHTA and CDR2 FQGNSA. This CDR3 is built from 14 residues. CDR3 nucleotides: TGTGCCAGCAGCTTAGTAGGGGCAAACACTGAAGCTTTCTTT. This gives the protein CASSLVGANTEAFF. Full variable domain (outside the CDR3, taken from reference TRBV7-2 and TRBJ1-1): GAGVSQSPSNKVTEKGKDVELRCDPISGHTALYWYRQSLGQGLEFLIYFQGNSAPDKSGLPSDRFSAERTGGSVSTLTIQRTQQEDSAVYLCASSLVGANTEAFFGQGTRLTVV.

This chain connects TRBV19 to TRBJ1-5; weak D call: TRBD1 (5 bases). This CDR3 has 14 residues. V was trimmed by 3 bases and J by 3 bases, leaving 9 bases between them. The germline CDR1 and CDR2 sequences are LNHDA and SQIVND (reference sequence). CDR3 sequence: CASSMGGFNQPQHF. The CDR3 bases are TGTGCCAGTAGTATGGGGGGATTCAATCAGCCCCAGCATTTT.

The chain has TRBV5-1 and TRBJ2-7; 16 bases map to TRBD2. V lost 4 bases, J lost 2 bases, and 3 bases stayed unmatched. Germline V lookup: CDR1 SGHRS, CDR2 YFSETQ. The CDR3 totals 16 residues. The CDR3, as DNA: TGCGCCAGCAGCCCGGGACTAGCGGGAGGGGCCTACGAGCAGTACTTC. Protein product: CASSPGLAGGAYEQYF.

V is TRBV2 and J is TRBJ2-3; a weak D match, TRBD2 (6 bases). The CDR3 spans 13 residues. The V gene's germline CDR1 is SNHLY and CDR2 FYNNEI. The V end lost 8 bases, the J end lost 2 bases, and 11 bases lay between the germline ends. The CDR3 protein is CASGDSFTDTQYF. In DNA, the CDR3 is TGTGCCAGCGGGGACTCTTTCACAGATACGCAGTATTTT. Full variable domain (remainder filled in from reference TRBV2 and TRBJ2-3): EPEVTQTPSHQVTQMGQEVILRCVPISNHLYFYWYRQILGQKVEFLVSFYNNEISEKSEIFDDQFSVERPDGSNFTLKIRSTKLEDSAMYFCASGDSFTDTQYFGPGTRLTVL.

CDR3 in DNA: TGTGCCAGCAGCTTTCAGGACAGGGACAATCAGCCCCAGCATTTT. It is translated as CASSFQDRDNQPQHF. The chain is built from TRBV6-1 and TRBJ1-5; 8 bases agree with TRBD1. V was clipped by 6 bases and J by 3 bases; unmatched bases: 7. This CDR3 region has 15 residues. Looked up from germline, CDR1 is MNHNS and CDR2 is SASEGT.

CDR3 loop: CASTPGGGNTIYF. The CDR3 DNA reads TGTGCCAGTACTCCCGGGGGGGGAAACACCATATATTTT. This chain joins TRBV19 and TRBJ1-3; D possibly corresponds to TRBD1 (5 bases). V gave up 7 bases and J gave up 4 bases, with 11 bases separating them. Germline V gene lookup returns CDR1 LNHDA and CDR2 SQIVND (reference sequence). The CDR3 is 13 amino acids.

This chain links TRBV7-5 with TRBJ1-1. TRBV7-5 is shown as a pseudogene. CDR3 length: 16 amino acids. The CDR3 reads CARSFIHTEGNTEAFF. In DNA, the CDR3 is TGTGCCAGAAGCTTCATTCATACGGAGGGGAACACTGAAGCTTTCTTT.

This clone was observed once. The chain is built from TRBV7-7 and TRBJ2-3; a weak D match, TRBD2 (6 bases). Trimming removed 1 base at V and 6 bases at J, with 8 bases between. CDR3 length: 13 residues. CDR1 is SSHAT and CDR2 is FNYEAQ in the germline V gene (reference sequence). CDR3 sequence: CASSLGAGDTQYF. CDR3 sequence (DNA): TGTGCCAGCAGCTTAGGGGCGGGGGATACGCAGTATTTT.

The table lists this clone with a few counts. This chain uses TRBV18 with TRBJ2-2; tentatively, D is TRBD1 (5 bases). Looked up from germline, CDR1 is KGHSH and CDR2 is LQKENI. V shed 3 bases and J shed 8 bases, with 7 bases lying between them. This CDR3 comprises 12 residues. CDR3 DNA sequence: TGTGCCAGCTCACCCAGGACAGGGGAGCTGTTTTTT. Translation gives CASSPRTGELFF.

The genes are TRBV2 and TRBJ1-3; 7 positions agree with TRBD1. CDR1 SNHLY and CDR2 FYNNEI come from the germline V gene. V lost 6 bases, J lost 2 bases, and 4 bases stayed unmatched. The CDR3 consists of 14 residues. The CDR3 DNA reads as TGTGCCAGCAGCACGGGGACAGCTGGAAACACCATATATTTT. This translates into CASSTGTAGNTIYF.

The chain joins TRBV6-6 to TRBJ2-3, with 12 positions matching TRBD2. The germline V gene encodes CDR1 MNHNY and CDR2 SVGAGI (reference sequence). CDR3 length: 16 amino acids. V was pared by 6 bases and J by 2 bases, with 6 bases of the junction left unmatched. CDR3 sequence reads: CASRRTSGGFTDTQYF. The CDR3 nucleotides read TGTGCCAGCAGACGCACTAGCGGGGGGTTCACAGATACGCAGTATTTT.

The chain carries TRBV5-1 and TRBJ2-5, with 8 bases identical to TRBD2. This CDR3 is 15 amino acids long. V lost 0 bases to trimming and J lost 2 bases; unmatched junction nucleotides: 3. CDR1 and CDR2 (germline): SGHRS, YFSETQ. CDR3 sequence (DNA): TGCGCCAGCAGCTTGGTGGGGACTAGGCAAGAGACCCAGTACTTC. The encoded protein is CASSLVGTRQETQYF.

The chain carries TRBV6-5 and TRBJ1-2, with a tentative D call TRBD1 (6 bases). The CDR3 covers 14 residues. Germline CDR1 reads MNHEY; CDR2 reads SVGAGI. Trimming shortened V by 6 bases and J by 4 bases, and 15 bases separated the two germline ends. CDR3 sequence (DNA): TGTGCCAGCAGGAAACAGGGAGCGGTCTATGGCTACACCTTC. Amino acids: CASRKQGAVYGYTF.

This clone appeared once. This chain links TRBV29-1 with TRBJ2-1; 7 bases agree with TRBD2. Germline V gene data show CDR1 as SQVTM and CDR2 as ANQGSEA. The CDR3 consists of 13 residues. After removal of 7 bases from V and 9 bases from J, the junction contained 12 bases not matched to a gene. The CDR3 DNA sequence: TGCAGCGGGGAGGGGCAGAGGGGTGGTGAGCAGTTCTTC. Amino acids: CSGEGQRGGEQFF.

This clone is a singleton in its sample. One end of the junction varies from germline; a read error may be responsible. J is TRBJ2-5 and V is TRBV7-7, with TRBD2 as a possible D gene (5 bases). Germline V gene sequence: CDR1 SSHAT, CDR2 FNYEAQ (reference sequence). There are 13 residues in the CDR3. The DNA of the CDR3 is TGTGCTAGCAGCTTAGGTAGCGTAGAGACCCAGTACTTC. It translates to CASSLGSVETQYF.

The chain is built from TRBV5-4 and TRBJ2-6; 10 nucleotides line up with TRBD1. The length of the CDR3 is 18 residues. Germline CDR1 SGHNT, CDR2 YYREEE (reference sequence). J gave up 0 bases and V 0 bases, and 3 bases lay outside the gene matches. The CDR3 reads CASSLGDRGFSGANVLTF. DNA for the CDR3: TGTGCCAGCAGCTTGGGGGACAGGGGATTCTCTGGGGCCAACGTCCTGACTTTC.

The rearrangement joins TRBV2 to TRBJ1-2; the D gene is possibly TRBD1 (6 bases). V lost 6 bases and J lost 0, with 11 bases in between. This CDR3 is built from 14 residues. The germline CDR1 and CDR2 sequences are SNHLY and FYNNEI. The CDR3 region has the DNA TGTGCCAGCAGCCAGGACAGTACTAACTATGGCTACACCTTC. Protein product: CASSQDSTNYGYTF.

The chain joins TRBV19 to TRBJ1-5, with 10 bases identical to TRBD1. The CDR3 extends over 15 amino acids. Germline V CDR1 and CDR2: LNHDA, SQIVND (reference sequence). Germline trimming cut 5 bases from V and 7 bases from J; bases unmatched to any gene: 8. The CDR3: CASSPPGQGRQPQHF. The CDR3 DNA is TGTGCCAGTAGTCCGCCGGGACAGGGGAGACAGCCCCAGCATTTT.

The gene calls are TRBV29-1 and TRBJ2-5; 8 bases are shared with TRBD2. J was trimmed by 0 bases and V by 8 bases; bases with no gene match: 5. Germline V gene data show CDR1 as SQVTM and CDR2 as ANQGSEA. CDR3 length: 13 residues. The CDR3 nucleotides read TGCAGCACTAGCGGCTCGTACCAAGAGACCCAGTACTTC. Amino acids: CSTSGSYQETQYF. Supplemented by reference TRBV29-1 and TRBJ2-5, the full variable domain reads SAVISQKPSRDICQRGTSLTIQCQVDSQVTMMFWYRQQPGQSLTLIATANQGSEATYESGFVIDKFPISRPNLTFSTLTVSNMSPEDSSIYLCSTSGSYQETQYFGPGTRLLVL.

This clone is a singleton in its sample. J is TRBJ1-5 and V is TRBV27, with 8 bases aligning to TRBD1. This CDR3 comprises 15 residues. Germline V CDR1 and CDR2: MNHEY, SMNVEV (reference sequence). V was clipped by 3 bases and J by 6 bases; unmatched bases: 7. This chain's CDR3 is CASSFSMTGAQPQHF. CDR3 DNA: TGTGCCAGCAGTTTTTCAATGACAGGGGCTCAGCCCCAGCATTTT.

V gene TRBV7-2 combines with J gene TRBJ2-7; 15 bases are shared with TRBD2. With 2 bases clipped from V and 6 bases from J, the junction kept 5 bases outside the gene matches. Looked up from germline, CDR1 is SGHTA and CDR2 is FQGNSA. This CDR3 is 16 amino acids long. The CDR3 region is CASSLTGLAGGLEQYF. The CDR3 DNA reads TGTGCCAGCAGCTTAACTGGACTAGCGGGAGGGCTCGAGCAGTACTTC.

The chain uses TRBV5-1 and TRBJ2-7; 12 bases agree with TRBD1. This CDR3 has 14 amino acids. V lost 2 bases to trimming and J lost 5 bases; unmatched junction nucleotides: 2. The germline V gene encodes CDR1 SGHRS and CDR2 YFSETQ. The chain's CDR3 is CASSLGTGGNEQYF. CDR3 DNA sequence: TGCGCCAGCAGCTTAGGGACAGGGGGCAACGAGCAGTACTTC.

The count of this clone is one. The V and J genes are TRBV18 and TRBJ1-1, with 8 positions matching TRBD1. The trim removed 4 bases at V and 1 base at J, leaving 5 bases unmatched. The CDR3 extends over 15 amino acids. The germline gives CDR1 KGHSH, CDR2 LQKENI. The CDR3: CASSRQGRGNTEAFF. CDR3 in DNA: TGTGCCAGCTCACGACAGGGGAGAGGGAACACTGAAGCTTTCTTT.

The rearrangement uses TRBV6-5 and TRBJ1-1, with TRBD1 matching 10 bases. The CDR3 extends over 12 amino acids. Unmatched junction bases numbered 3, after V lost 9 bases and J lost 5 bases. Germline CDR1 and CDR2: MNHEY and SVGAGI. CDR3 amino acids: CASRTGGTEAFF. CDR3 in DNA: TGTGCCAGTCGGACAGGGGGGACTGAAGCTTTCTTT.

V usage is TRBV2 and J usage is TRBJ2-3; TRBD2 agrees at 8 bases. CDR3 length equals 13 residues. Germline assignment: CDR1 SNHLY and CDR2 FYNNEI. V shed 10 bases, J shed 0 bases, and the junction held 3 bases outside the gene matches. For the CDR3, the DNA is TGTGCCAAACAGCGGGAGAGCACAGATACGCAGTATTTT. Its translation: CAKQRESTDTQYF.

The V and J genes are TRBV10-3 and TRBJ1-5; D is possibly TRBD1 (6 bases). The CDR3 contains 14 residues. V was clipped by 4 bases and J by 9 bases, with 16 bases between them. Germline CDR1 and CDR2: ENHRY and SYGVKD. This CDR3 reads CAISGGQGLGPQHF. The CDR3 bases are TGTGCCATCAGTGGGGGGCAGGGTCTAGGGCCCCAGCATTTT.

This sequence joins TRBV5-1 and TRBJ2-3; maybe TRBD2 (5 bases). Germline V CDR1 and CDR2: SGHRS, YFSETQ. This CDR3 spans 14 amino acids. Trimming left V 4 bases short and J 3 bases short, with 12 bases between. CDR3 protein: CASSLQLGTDTQYF. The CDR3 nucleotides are TGCGCCAGCAGCCTTCAACTAGGGACAGATACGCAGTATTTT.

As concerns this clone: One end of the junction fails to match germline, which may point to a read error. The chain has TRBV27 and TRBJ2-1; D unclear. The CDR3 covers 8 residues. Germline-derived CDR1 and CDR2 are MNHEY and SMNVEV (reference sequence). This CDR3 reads CAYNEQFF. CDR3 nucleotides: TGTGCCTATAATGAGCAGTTCTTC.

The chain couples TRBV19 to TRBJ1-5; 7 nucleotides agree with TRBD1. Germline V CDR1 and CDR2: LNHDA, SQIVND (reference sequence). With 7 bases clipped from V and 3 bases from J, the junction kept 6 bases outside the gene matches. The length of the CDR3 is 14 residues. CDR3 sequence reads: CASTLTGSNQPQHF. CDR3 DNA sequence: TGTGCCAGTACCCTGACAGGGTCCAATCAGCCCCAGCATTTT.